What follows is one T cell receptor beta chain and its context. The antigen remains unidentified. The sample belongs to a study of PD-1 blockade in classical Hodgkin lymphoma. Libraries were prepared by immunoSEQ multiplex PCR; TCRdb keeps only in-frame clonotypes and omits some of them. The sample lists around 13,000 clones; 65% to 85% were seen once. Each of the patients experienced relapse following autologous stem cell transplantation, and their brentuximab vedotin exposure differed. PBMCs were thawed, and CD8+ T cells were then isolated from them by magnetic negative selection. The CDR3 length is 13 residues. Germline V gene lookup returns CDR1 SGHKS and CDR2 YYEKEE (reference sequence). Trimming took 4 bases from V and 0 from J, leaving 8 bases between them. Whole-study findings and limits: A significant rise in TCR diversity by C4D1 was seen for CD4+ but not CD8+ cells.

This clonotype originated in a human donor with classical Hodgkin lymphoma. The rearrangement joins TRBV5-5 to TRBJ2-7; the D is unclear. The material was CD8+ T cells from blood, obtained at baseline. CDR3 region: CASSVDVSYEQYF. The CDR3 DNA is TGTGCCAGCAGCGTGGACGTCTCCTACGAGCAGTACTTC. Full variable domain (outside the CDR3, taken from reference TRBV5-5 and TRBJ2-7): DAGVTQSPTHLIKTRGQQVTLRCSPISGHKSVSWYQQVLGQGPQFIFQYYEKEERGRGNFPDRFSARQFPNYSSELNVNALLLGDSALYLCASSVDVSYEQYFGPGTRLTVT.